This T cell receptor (beta chain) was obtained from a study of monozygotic twins with inflammatory bowel disease. Findings and caveats of the study: Twins with IBD had fewer clonotypes in common with others than healthy twins, particularly during disease activity.

Each TCR library consumed about 3,700 ng of total RNA. After re-calling the 5' RACE reads, TCRdb lists one entry per CDR3 protein, DNA absent. The sample table sets out 350,000 to 400,000 distinct CDR3 sequences. No sorting of T cells preceded isolation of total RNA from whole blood. The CDR3 consists of 14 residues. Per germline, CDR1 SGHRS and CDR2 YFSETQ. For this clonotype: As yet, its antigen is unknown.

The clonotype originates from a human donor with ulcerative colitis or Crohn's disease, or a healthy co-twin of an affected twin (not recorded which). The material sequenced was blood. The chain couples TRBV5-1 to TRBJ1-1; checking the TCRdb D call of TRBD1 is not possible without DNA. This chain's CDR3 is CASSRGTGITEAFF.